The 23 T cell receptor beta chains below were found in one sample sequenced in a study of blood T cell repertoires in COVID-19. Produced via immunoSEQ multiplex PCR; TCRdb's table is partial and in-frame only. The sample records roughly 200,000 clones, more than 75% being singletons. Sequenced: peripheral blood. These receptors originate from a person aged 65-85 years with COVID-19, enrolled during active disease.

This clone was detected only once. This rearrangement joins TRBV28 to TRBJ2-1; D not certain. Germline CDR1 reads MDHEN; CDR2 reads SYDVKM. Trimming removed 5 bases from V and 7 bases from J, with 15 bases in between. This CDR3 has 14 amino acids. The CDR3 coding sequence is TGTGCCAGCAGTCCATCTATGGTGGTGAATGAGCAGTTCTTC. Its translation: CASSPSMVVNEQFF.

About this clone itself: Other DNA sequences within the sample encode an identical CDR3. V gene TRBV7-9 combines with J gene TRBJ2-7; no clear D. The CDR3 is 11 residues long. V lost 5 bases and J 5 bases, leaving 7 bases between the germline ends. Germline values: CDR1 SEHNR, CDR2 FQNEAQ (reference sequence). CDR3 residues: CASSALDEQYF. In nucleotides, the CDR3 is TGTGCCAGCAGCGCGCTCGACGAGCAGTACTTC.

The rearrangement uses TRBV18 and TRBJ2-5; tentatively, D is TRBD1 (5 bases). Germline-derived CDR1 and CDR2 are KGHSH and LQKENI. The V end was cut by 0 bases, the J end by 7 bases, with 12 bases between. The CDR3 spans 14 residues. The CDR3 loop is CASSPPGQARTQYF. CDR3 in DNA: TGTGCCAGCTCACCACCGGGGCAGGCCAGGACCCAGTACTTC.

This chain connects TRBV6-6 to TRBJ1-2; D call uncertain. The V end was cut by 0 bases, the J end by 0 bases, with 11 bases between. Germline V gene sequence: CDR1 MNHNY, CDR2 SVGAGI (reference sequence). The CDR3 sequence is 16 residues long. The CDR3 DNA reads as TGTGCCAGCAGTTACTCTGAAACAGCCTCTAACTATGGCTACACCTTC. This translates into CASSYSETASNYGYTF.

The CDR3 reads CASSRAGGRSTDTQYF. DNA for the CDR3: TGCGCCAGCAGTCGAGCGGGAGGGCGAAGCACAGATACGCAGTATTTT. The chain couples TRBV5-1 to TRBJ2-3; 10 bases match TRBD2. V was clipped by 5 bases and J by 0 bases; unmatched bases: 6. This CDR3 is built from 16 residues. Germline lookup yields CDR1 SGHRS and CDR2 YFSETQ.

DNA of the CDR3: TGTGCCAGTAGTATACCGGGAAGACAAGGGAATGAGCAGTTCTTC. This translates into CASSIPGRQGNEQFF. V gene TRBV19 combines with J gene TRBJ2-1; possible D gene TRBD2, 5 bases. V was clipped by 2 bases and J by 7 bases, with 15 bases between them. Germline V CDR1 and CDR2: LNHDA, SQIVND (reference sequence). The CDR3 is 15 residues long.

V is TRBV27 and J is TRBJ2-6; 8 bases align to TRBD1. Germline CDR1 is MNHEY and CDR2 is SMNVEV (reference sequence). The CDR3 sequence is 15 residues long. V was clipped by 5 bases and J by 4 bases; unmatched bases: 4. The CDR3 nucleotides are TGTGCCAGCAGTCGACAGGGGATCGGGGCCAACGTCCTGACTTTC. It encodes CASSRQGIGANVLTF.

V and J are TRBV7-2 and TRBJ2-2, with a possible D match to TRBD2 (5 bases). Trimming removed 1 base from V and 0 bases from J, with 6 bases in between. This CDR3 comprises 15 residues. Germline V gene lookup returns CDR1 SGHTA and CDR2 FQGNSA. The CDR3: CASSLVGANTGELFF. CDR3 DNA sequence: TGTGCCAGCAGCTTAGTGGGAGCGAACACCGGGGAGCTGTTTTTT.

The V gene is TRBV15, the J gene TRBJ1-6; TRBD1 agrees at 7 bases. Germline assignment: CDR1 LNHNV and CDR2 YYDKDF (reference sequence). The CDR3 runs 15 residues. Trimming cost V 3 bases and J 7 bases; bases outside gene matches: 6. CDR3 in DNA: TGTGCCACCAGCAGGGACAGGATCCGAAATTCACCCCTCCACTTT. It codes for CATSRDRIRNSPLHF. The complete variable domain, with remaining parts taken from reference TRBV15 and TRBJ1-6, reads DAMVIQNPRYQVTQFGKPVTLSCSQTLNHNVMYWYQQKSSQAPKLLFHYYDKDFNNEADTPDNFQSRRPNTSFCFLDIRSPGLGDTAMYLCATSRDRIRNSPLHFGNGTRLTVT.

This clone was observed a single time. This chain links TRBV3-1 (or the pseudogene TRBV3-2) with TRBJ1-1; D is uncertain. V lost 6 bases and J 2 bases, leaving 13 bases between the germline ends. The CDR3 runs to 14 residues. Germline loops: CDR1 LGHDT, CDR2 YNNKEL (reference sequence). As DNA, the CDR3 is TGTGCCAGCAGAAACAAAGGAGGTAACACTGAAGCTTTCTTT. Amino acids: CASRNKGGNTEAFF.

The chain combines TRBV10-3 with TRBJ2-3, with 8 bases that match TRBD2. The CDR3 length is 17 residues. Germline V gene data show CDR1 as ENHRY and CDR2 as SYGVKD. After removal of 4 bases from V and 9 bases from J, the junction contained 18 bases not matched to a gene. The CDR3 DNA follows: TGTGCCATCAGTGGGGGCGGGAGGCCCTTGGAGGAAGACACGCAGTATTTT. Amino acids: CAISGGGRPLEEDTQYF.

The genes are TRBV28 and TRBJ1-4; no firm D call. The CDR3 length is 12 residues. The V gene's germline CDR1 is MDHEN and CDR2 SYDVKM. Deletions cut 3 bases from V and 8 bases from J, with 7 bases between. The CDR3 loop reads CASSFLREKLFF. The CDR3 DNA follows: TGTGCCAGCAGTTTTCTCCGGGAAAAACTGTTTTTT.

This chain uses TRBV30 with TRBJ2-3; 7 bases line up with TRBD2. V shed 3 bases and J 3 bases; nucleotides not matched to a gene: 6. The CDR3 consists of 14 residues. Germline CDR1 is GTSNPN and CDR2 is SVGIG (reference sequence). CDR3: CAWSLSGRTDTQYF. For the CDR3, the DNA is TGTGCCTGGAGCCTTAGCGGGCGGACAGATACGCAGTATTTT.

The V and J genes are TRBV28 and TRBJ2-1, with 9 bases that match TRBD2. Trimming took 6 bases from V and 7 from J; bases not matched to a gene: 10. Germline assignment: CDR1 MDHEN and CDR2 SYDVKM. CDR3 length: 15 amino acids. The CDR3 protein is CASRPGTSLINEQFF. The CDR3 DNA reads as TGTGCCAGCAGGCCCGGGACTAGCCTAATAAATGAGCAGTTCTTC.

The gene calls are TRBV4-3 and TRBJ2-2; possibly TRBD2 for D (6 bases). The V gene lost 0 bases and the J gene lost 2 bases, with 10 bases spanning the gap. Germline assignment: CDR1 LGHNA and CDR2 YSLEER. The CDR3 consists of 16 residues. The CDR3 here is CASSQDGGANTGELFF. CDR3 nucleotide sequence: TGCGCCAGCAGCCAAGATGGCGGGGCCAACACCGGGGAGCTGTTTTTT.

The gene calls are TRBV3-1 (or the pseudogene TRBV3-2) and TRBJ1-3, with 7 positions matching TRBD1. This CDR3 has 17 residues. J was trimmed by 4 bases and V by 4 bases; bases with no gene match: 13. The germline gives CDR1 LGHDT, CDR2 YNNKEL (reference sequence). The CDR3 DNA is TGTGCCAGCAGCCCATTTTCTTTACAGGGGCCGGGAAACACCATATATTTT. The encoded protein is CASSPFSLQGPGNTIYF.

The chain is built from TRBV5-5 and TRBJ2-7; 8 nucleotides match TRBD1. The CDR3 covers 15 residues. Germline CDR1 SGHKS, CDR2 YYEKEE (reference sequence). Trimming cost V 2 bases and J 2 bases; bases outside gene matches: 6. The CDR3 is CASSLTGGSPYEQYF. CDR3 bases: TGTGCCAGCAGCTTAACAGGGGGTTCCCCCTACGAGCAGTACTTC. Full variable domain (missing parts from reference TRBV5-5 and TRBJ2-7): DAGVTQSPTHLIKTRGQQVTLRCSPISGHKSVSWYQQVLGQGPQFIFQYYEKEERGRGNFPDRFSARQFPNYSSELNVNALLLGDSALYLCASSLTGGSPYEQYFGPGTRLTVT.

The rearrangement links TRBV5-1 to TRBJ1-2; no reliable D call. Germline V CDR1 and CDR2: SGHRS, YFSETQ. The CDR3 covers 14 residues. Trimming stripped 2 bases from V and 2 bases from J, with 10 bases between. CDR3 in amino acids: CASSFTTGNYGYTF. CDR3 DNA: TGCGCCAGCAGCTTTACCACGGGGAACTATGGCTACACCTTC. Complete variable domain (other parts from reference TRBV5-1 and TRBJ1-2): KAGVTQTPRYLIKTRGQQVTLSCSPISGHRSVSWYQQTPGQGLQFLFEYFSETQRNKGNFPGRFSGRQFSNSRSEMNVSTLELGDSALYLCASSFTTGNYGYTFGSGTRLTVV.

The chain has TRBV9 and TRBJ1-3; D is ambiguous. Germline V gene sequence: CDR1 SGDLS, CDR2 YYNGEE. This CDR3 has 15 residues. V was clipped by 1 base and J by 2 bases, with 10 bases between them. The CDR3 DNA sequence: TGTGCCAGCAGCGTAACGGGGTCGCCTGGAAACACCATATATTTT. The encoded protein is CASSVTGSPGNTIYF.

This clone was seen more than once but under ten times. V gene TRBV19 combines with J gene TRBJ1-1; a weak D match, TRBD1 (6 bases). CDR3 length: 14 amino acids. CDR1 and CDR2 (germline): LNHDA, SQIVND (reference sequence). V was shortened by 3 bases and J by 2 bases, with 10 bases between the two germline ends. The CDR3 DNA reads as TGTGCCAGTAGTATGGGGGCGAAAAACACTGAAGCTTTCTTT. Translation: CASSMGAKNTEAFF. Using reference TRBV19 and TRBJ1-1 for the parts outside the CDR3, the full variable domain is DGGITQSPKYLFRKEGQNVTLSCEQNLNHDAMYWYRQDPGQGLRLIYYSQIVNDFQKGDIAEGYSVSREKKESFPLTVTSAQKNPTAFYLCASSMGAKNTEAFFGQGTRLTVV.

This chain connects TRBV30 to TRBJ1-1; D unclear. Trimming took 3 bases from V and 3 from J, leaving 17 bases between them. This CDR3 has 15 amino acids. Germline values: CDR1 GTSNPN, CDR2 SVGIG (reference sequence). In DNA, the CDR3 is TGTGCCTGGAGACGGGCCCCCCCGAGGGACACTGAAGCTTTCTTT. Translating gives CAWRRAPPRDTEAFF. Supplemented by reference TRBV30 and TRBJ1-1, the full variable domain reads SQTIHQWPATLVQPVGSPLSLECTVEGTSNPNLYWYRQAAGRGLQLLFYSVGIGQISSEVPQNLSASRPQDRQFILSSKKLLLSDSGFYLCAWRRAPPRDTEAFFGQGTRLTVV.

The gene calls are TRBV29-1 and TRBJ2-7, with D tentatively TRBD2 (5 bases). Trimming stripped 8 bases from V and 1 base from J, with 12 bases between. Germline V gene lookup returns CDR1 SQVTM and CDR2 ANQGSEA. This CDR3 contains 12 residues. CDR3 DNA sequence: TGCAGCATTACCTGGGAGTCCTACGAGCAGTACTTC. It translates to CSITWESYEQYF.

The V call is TRBV6-5, the J call TRBJ1-1; D gene ambiguous. The V and J ends lost 6 bases and 7 bases respectively, with 12 bases between them. Germline V gives CDR1 MNHEY, CDR2 SVGAGI. The CDR3 runs 12 residues. CDR3 sequence: CASRPPGLEAFF. The CDR3 DNA follows: TGTGCCAGCAGGCCACCGGGTCTTGAAGCTTTCTTT.